Listed below are T cell receptor beta chains from one sample, sequenced in a study of T cell responses to AZD1222 COVID-19 vaccine. Libraries were prepared by immunoSEQ multiplex PCR; TCRdb keeps only in-frame clonotypes and omits some of them. The sample consists of 110,000 or so clones, 70% to 90% of them appearing once. The source was peripheral blood, collected 28 days after the second AZD1222 dose. Receptor source: an adult who received the AZD1222 COVID-19 vaccine. The CDR3 runs from the conserved cysteine through the conserved F or W. A D gene is named only where the DNA matches it firmly. Rows may omit the clone size; those that give it use once, few, many or a size class.

clone_size j_call cdr3_length v_call d_call cdr3_aa cdr3_nt
few TRBJ1-4 14 TRBV30 TRBD1 CAWMPGGGSEKLFF TGTGCCTGGATGCCAGGGGGCGGAAGTGAAAAACTGTTTTTT
- TRBJ2-3 14 TRBV29-1 TRBD2 CSVERGGEEDTQYF TGCAGCGTTGAACGCGGGGGGGAGGAAGATACGCAGTATTTT
- TRBJ1-2 14 TRBV4-2 - CASSHEGPTEGYTF TGTGCCAGCAGCCACGAGGGCCCGACAGAGGGCTACACCTTC
- TRBJ2-1 13 TRBV6-1 - CATNGGGDNEQFF TGTGCCACAAATGGGGGCGGGGACAATGAGCAGTTCTTC
- TRBJ2-1 17 TRBV3-1/TRBV3-2 - CASSQAYWVPPNNEQFF TGTGCCAGCAGCCAAGCGTATTGGGTACCCCCCAACAATGAGCAGTTCTTC
few TRBJ2-7 14 TRBV4-2 - CASAIERQGYEQYF TGTGCCAGCGCCATAGAGCGCCAGGGCTACGAGCAGTACTTC
- TRBJ2-1 14 TRBV2 TRBD2 CASAGTRADNEQFF TGTGCCAGCGCCGGGACTAGGGCAGACAATGAGCAGTTCTTC
- TRBJ2-7 11 TRBV3-1/TRBV3-2 - CASSQVNEQYF TGTGCCAGCAGCCAAGTGAACGAGCAGTACTTC
- TRBJ1-6 18 TRBV9 - CASSVVGEISSYNSPLHF TGTGCCAGCAGCGTAGTGGGCGAAATAAGCTCCTATAATTCACCCCTCCACTTT
- TRBJ2-5 17 TRBV3-1/TRBV3-2 TRBD2 CASSQDTLAGAKKTQYF TGTGCCAGCAGCCAAGATACACTAGCGGGAGCCAAGAAGACCCAGTACTTC
- TRBJ2-5 14 TRBV3-1/TRBV3-2 TRBD2 CASTRTSGVETQYF TGTGCCAGCACCCGAACTAGCGGGGTAGAGACCCAGTACTTC
- TRBJ1-2 14 TRBV10-3 - CAISDWQGNYGYTF TGTGCCATCAGTGACTGGCAGGGAAACTATGGCTACACCTTC
- TRBJ1-1 14 TRBV5-4 - CASSRPQENTEAFF TGTGCCAGCAGCAGACCCCAGGAAAACACTGAAGCTTTCTTT
- TRBJ1-2 14 TRBV24-1 TRBD1 CATSDSDRVYGYTF TGTGCCACCAGTGATTCGGACAGGGTCTATGGCTACACCTTC
- TRBJ1-1 14 TRBV18 TRBD1 CASSGQGLNTEAFF TGTGCCAGCTCGGGACAGGGGCTGAACACTGAAGCTTTCTTT
- TRBJ2-2 12 TRBV24-1 - CATRRPTGELFF TGTGCCACCAGGAGGCCCACCGGGGAGCTGTTTTTT
- TRBJ1-1 11 TRBV20-1 - CSAAGETEAFF TGCAGTGCTGCAGGGGAGACTGAAGCTTTCTTT
- TRBJ2-7 15 TRBV9 - CASSVGLAQLYEQYF TGTGCCAGCAGCGTAGGGCTCGCTCAACTTTACGAGCAGTACTTC
- TRBJ2-1 14 TRBV12-5 TRBD1 CASGFRDRDNEQFF TGTGCTAGTGGTTTCCGGGACAGAGACAATGAGCAGTTCTTC
- TRBJ2-4 14 TRBV3-1/TRBV3-2 - CASSQDRAKNIQYF TGTGCCAGCAGCCAAGACAGGGCCAAAAACATTCAGTACTTC
- TRBJ2-7 15 TRBV9 TRBD2 CASSVSSGVTYEQYF TGTGCCAGCAGCGTCTCTAGCGGGGTAACCTACGAGCAGTACTTC
- TRBJ2-7 14 TRBV5-4 TRBD1 CASGSRTGHHEQYF TGTGCCAGCGGAAGCCGGACAGGGCACCACGAGCAGTACTTC
- TRBJ1-3 15 TRBV19 - CATWAAGNSGNTIYF TGTGCCACTTGGGCGGCAGGGAACTCTGGAAACACCATATATTTT
- TRBJ1-5 16 TRBV15 - CATSRDRPGSYQPQHF TGTGCCACCAGCAGAGATCGTCCAGGGTCCTATCAGCCCCAGCATTTT
- TRBJ2-7 15 TRBV19 TRBD1 CASSAGTGEAYEQYF TGTGCCAGTAGTGCCGGGACAGGGGAGGCCTACGAGCAGTACTTC
- TRBJ2-7 15 TRBV19 TRBD1 CASSDRDRVSYEQYF TGTGCCAGTAGCGACCGGGACAGGGTCTCCTACGAGCAGTACTTC
- TRBJ2-2 15 TRBV11-2 - CASKVGGANTGELFF TGTGCCAGCAAAGTGGGGGGCGCGAACACCGGGGAGCTGTTTTTT
- TRBJ2-7 14 TRBV11-2 TRBD2 CASSSLTGGYEQYF TGTGCCAGCAGCTCCCTGACGGGGGGCTACGAGCAGTACTTC
- TRBJ1-5 14 TRBV2 - CASKGAGGNQPQHF TGTGCCAGCAAGGGAGCGGGGGGCAATCAGCCCCAGCATTTT
once TRBJ1-2 13 TRBV12-3/TRBV12-4 - CASSGVADYGYTF TGTGCCAGCAGTGGGGTGGCAGATTATGGCTACACCTTC
medium-sized TRBJ1-6 13 TRBV24-1 - CATSGTANSPLHF TGTGCCACCTCCGGGACCGCGAATTCACCCCTCCACTTT
- TRBJ2-7 15 TRBV5-4 - CASSLAGTFPLEQYF TGTGCCAGCAGCTTGGCCGGGACATTCCCCCTCGAGCAGTACTTC
- TRBJ1-1 13 TRBV30 - CAWSVGRGTEAFF TGTGCCTGGAGTGTAGGGCGGGGCACTGAAGCTTTCTTT
once TRBJ1-5 16 TRBV4-1 - CASSQEPQGRNQPQHF TGCGCCAGCAGCCAAGAACCCCAGGGAAGAAATCAGCCCCAGCATTTT
- TRBJ2-1 13 TRBV7-9 TRBD1 CASSLQGYGEQFF TGTGCCAGCAGCCTACAGGGGTACGGTGAGCAGTTCTTC
- TRBJ2-3 17 TRBV9 - CASSVGGGGGRTDTQYF TGTGCCAGCAGCGTAGGAGGAGGGGGGGGCCGCACAGATACGCAGTATTTT
- TRBJ1-3 16 TRBV16 - CASRPGAGISGNTIYF TGTGCCAGCAGACCCGGTGCGGGTATCTCTGGAAACACCATATATTTT
- TRBJ2-3 16 TRBV4-3 - CASSPEAGLGTDTQYF TGCGCCAGCAGCCCAGAGGCAGGGCTAGGAACAGATACGCAGTATTTT
- TRBJ1-5 13 TRBV12-3/TRBV12-4 - CASTKMGNQPQHF TGTGCCAGCACCAAAATGGGCAATCAGCCCCAGCATTTT
- TRBJ1-2 14 TRBV7-2 TRBD1 CASSLSQGDYGYTF TGTGCCAGCAGCTTATCACAGGGGGACTATGGCTACACCTTC